What follows is one TCR beta chain and its context. TCRdb keeps only in-frame clones here, not all; method: immunoSEQ multiplex PCR. The sample shows around 70,000 clones, over 80% of them seen only once. This entry belongs to a study of OX40 agonist ivuxolimab in advanced cancers. V was trimmed by 1 base and J by 2 bases, leaving 10 bases between them. The CDR3 has 15 residues. Germline lookup yields CDR1 LNHDA and CDR2 SQIVND (reference sequence). This chain links TRBV19 with TRBJ2-3, with D possibly being TRBD2 (5 bases). The sequencing here drew on CD4+ or CD8+ T cells sorted from blood, taken in a trial of the OX40 agonist ivuxolimab. The receptor was derived from an adult with an advanced solid tumor such as melanoma, head and neck, liver or kidney cancer. CDR3 nucleotide sequence: TGTGCCAGTAGTATAGGTCGGGGTTACACAGATACGCAGTATTTT. Translating gives CASSIGRGYTDTQYF.